This TCR beta chain was retrieved from a study of T cell responses to AZD1222 COVID-19 vaccine. Study-wide points: Clonal diversity was possibly underestimated, and white British individuals and females predominated among donors. Spike-specific TCR breadth and depth went up after people got two AZD1222 doses. CD4 TCRs covered the whole spike, strongest at regions 160-218 and 743-854.

CDR1 and CDR2 from the germline V gene are MNHEY and SMNVEV (reference sequence). The V end lost 6 bases, the J end lost 0 bases, and 15 bases lay between the germline ends. The CDR3 has 17 residues. Sequenced by immunoSEQ multiplex PCR; TCRdb stores in-frame clones only, minus some. Among 110,000 to 150,000 clones, about 92% were seen once, and the ten largest hold 3.1%. Note on this clone: Its specificity is not known.

This TCR came from an adult in good health. The chain uses TRBV27 and TRBJ2-6, with TRBD1 as a possible D gene (6 bases). The sequenced sample was peripheral blood, obtained on day 0 of AZD1222 vaccination. The CDR3 nucleotides are TGTGCCAGCAGCCGTGGACAGCTCTTCTCTGGGGCCAACGTCCTGACTTTC. Translated: CASSRGQLFSGANVLTF.